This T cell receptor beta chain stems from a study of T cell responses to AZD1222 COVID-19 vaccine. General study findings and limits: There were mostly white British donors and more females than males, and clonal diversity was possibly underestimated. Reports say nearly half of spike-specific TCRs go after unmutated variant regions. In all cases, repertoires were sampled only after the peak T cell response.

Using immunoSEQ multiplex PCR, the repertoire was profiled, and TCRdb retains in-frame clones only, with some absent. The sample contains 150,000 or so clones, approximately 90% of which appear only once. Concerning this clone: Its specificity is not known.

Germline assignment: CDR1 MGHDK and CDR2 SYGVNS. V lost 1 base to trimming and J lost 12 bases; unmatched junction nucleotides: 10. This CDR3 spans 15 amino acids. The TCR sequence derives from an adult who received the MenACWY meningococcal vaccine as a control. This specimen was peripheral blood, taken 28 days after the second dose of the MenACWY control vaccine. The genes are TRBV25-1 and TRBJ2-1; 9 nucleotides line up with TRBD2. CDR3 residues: CASSELTSGLSGQFF. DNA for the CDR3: TGTGCCAGCAGTGAATTAACTAGCGGGTTGAGCGGGCAGTTCTTC.